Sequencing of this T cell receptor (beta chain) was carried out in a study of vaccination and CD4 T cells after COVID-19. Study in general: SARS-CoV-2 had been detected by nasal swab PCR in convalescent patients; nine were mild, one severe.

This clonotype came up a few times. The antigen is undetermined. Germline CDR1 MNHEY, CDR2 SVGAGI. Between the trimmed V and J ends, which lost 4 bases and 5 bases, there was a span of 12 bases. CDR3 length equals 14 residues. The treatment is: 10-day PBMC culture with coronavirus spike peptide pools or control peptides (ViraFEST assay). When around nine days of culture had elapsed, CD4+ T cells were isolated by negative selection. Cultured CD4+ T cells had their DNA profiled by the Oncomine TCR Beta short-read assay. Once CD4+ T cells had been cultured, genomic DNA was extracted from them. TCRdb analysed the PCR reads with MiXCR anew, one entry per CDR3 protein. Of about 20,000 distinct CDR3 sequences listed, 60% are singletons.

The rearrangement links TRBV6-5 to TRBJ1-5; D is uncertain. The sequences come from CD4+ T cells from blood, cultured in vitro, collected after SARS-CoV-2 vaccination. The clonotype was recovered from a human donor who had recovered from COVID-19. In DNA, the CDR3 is TGTGCCAGCAGTTCCGGGAGTATTTATCAGCCCCAGCATTTT. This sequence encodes CASSSGSIYQPQHF.